The 9 T cell receptor beta chains presented below share a single source sample, sequenced in a study of cytomegalovirus exposure and HLA in healthy donors. PCR primers comprised 60 Vbeta and 13 Jbeta primers. Measured with immunoSEQ multiplex PCR; TCRdb has only the in-frame clones, and not every one. The sample holds about 100,000 clones, 82% seen once. Sequencing was carried out using PBMCs. These TCRs come from a man aged 25-40 years in good health and CMV-seropositive.

This chain uses TRBV19 with TRBJ1-2; weak D call: TRBD1 (5 bases). V lost 3 bases, J lost 6 bases, and 14 bases lay in between. This CDR3 has 14 amino acids. Per germline, CDR1 LNHDA and CDR2 SQIVND (reference sequence). CDR3 in DNA: TGTGCCAGTAGTATGAGACAGATGACCCATGGCTACACCTTC. It specifies CASSMRQMTHGYTF. Using reference TRBV19 and TRBJ1-2 for the parts outside the CDR3, the full variable domain is DGGITQSPKYLFRKEGQNVTLSCEQNLNHDAMYWYRQDPGQGLRLIYYSQIVNDFQKGDIAEGYSVSREKKESFPLTVTSAQKNPTAFYLCASSMRQMTHGYTFGSGTRLTVV.

The genes are TRBV18 and TRBJ1-4; 9 nucleotides line up with TRBD1. This CDR3 comprises 18 residues. The J segment lost 3 bases and the V segment lost 2 bases, leaving 10 bases of the junction unmatched. Germline loops: CDR1 KGHSH, CDR2 LQKENI. CDR3 amino acids: CASSPSWGQGSANEKLFF. The CDR3, as DNA: TGTGCCAGCTCACCATCTTGGGGACAGGGATCAGCTAATGAAAAACTGTTTTTT.

The rearrangement links TRBV9 to TRBJ1-5; 7 positions match TRBD1. Germline trimming cut 0 bases from V and 15 bases from J; bases unmatched to any gene: 12. Germline V CDR1 and CDR2: SGDLS, YYNGEE. CDR3 size: 14 residues. The CDR3 is CASSVGGPTGCLHF. The CDR3, as DNA: TGTGCCAGCAGCGTAGGGGGGCCGACAGGGTGCTTGCATTTT.

The V gene is TRBV4-2, the J gene TRBJ2-3; TRBD2 matches 10 bases. Germline CDR1 LGHNA, CDR2 YNFKEQ. The CDR3 length is 14 residues. V lost 7 bases, J lost 3 bases, and 4 bases stayed unmatched. DNA of the CDR3: TGTGCCAGCAAGCGGGGGGGCGCGACAGATACGCAGTATTTT. This sequence encodes CASKRGGATDTQYF.

This chain links TRBV30 with TRBJ2-4, with D possibly TRBD1 on 6 matching bases. This CDR3 contains 14 residues. Trimming removed 5 bases from V and 2 bases from J, with 13 bases in between. The germline V gene encodes CDR1 GTSNPN and CDR2 SVGIG (reference sequence). The CDR3 region is CAWGDRLTKNIQYF. CDR3 coding DNA: TGTGCCTGGGGAGACAGGCTAACCAAAAACATTCAGTACTTC.

This clone was seen a single time. The chain is built from TRBV29-1 and TRBJ1-1; D call uncertain. This CDR3 contains 14 residues. Trimming shortened V by 4 bases and J by 3 bases, and 15 bases separated the two germline ends. From germline, CDR1 is SQVTM and CDR2 ANQGSEA. CDR3 region: CSVVGVGRYTEAFF. Written as DNA, the CDR3 is TGCAGCGTTGTGGGCGTGGGCAGGTACACTGAAGCTTTCTTT.

This chain uses TRBV11-2 with TRBJ2-2; the match to TRBD2 covers 7 bases. The CDR3 is 14 residues long. Germline CDR1 SGHAT, CDR2 FQNNGV. V lost 4 bases and J lost 5; bases outside the gene matches: 4. CDR3 loop: CASSWGGRTGELFF. As DNA, the CDR3 is TGTGCCAGCAGCTGGGGGGGTCGAACCGGGGAGCTGTTTTTT.

In nucleotides, the CDR3 is TGTGCCAGCAGCTTGGTTGCAGCCGGGGAGCTGTTTTTT. As protein: CASSLVAAGELFF. V gene TRBV5-4 combines with J gene TRBJ2-2; no clear D gene. Germline CDR1 SGHNT, CDR2 YYREEE (reference sequence). V lost 0 bases and J lost 6, with 6 bases in between. This CDR3 is 13 amino acids long.

The chain links TRBV7-9 to TRBJ1-2; D not certain. Trimming removed 0 bases at V and 3 bases at J, with 8 bases between. The CDR3 is 14 amino acids. CDR1 and CDR2 (germline): SEHNR, FQNEAQ (reference sequence). Written as DNA, the CDR3 is TGTGCCAGCAGCTTAGCCTCTTTATACTATGGCTACACCTTC. It yields the protein CASSLASLYYGYTF.